Following are 18 T cell receptor beta chains from one sample sequenced in a study of Ad26.COV2.S vaccination and SARS-CoV-2 variants. Specified treatment: 15 to 20 received Ad26.COV2.S at low or high dose, single or two shots; about 5 received placebo; per-sample allocation not given. The investigators took samples on day 63 after the first vaccine or placebo injection. TCRdb's copy holds only in-frame clones and misses some; the assay was immunoSEQ multiplex PCR. The sample yields roughly 500,000 clones, around nine tenths seen once. Sequenced here: peripheral blood, sampled in a trial of Ad26.COV2.S vaccine versus placebo. These receptor sequences come from a person between 18 and 59 years old who received the Ad26.COV2.S COVID-19 vaccine or a placebo.

The chain links TRBV5-1 to TRBJ1-1; D is perhaps TRBD1 (6 bases). Trimming took off 0 bases at V and 1 base at J, with 19 bases between the two ends. This CDR3 comprises 18 residues. Germline CDR1 and CDR2: SGHRS and YFSETQ. The CDR3 sequence is CASSLASGIRGPNTEAFF. The CDR3 bases are TGCGCCAGCAGCTTGGCCAGCGGAATCCGGGGGCCGAACACTGAAGCTTTCTTT.

This chain joins TRBV25-1 and TRBJ2-3; D is ambiguous. V was pared by 2 bases and J by 1 base, with 7 bases between. Germline CDR1 reads MGHDK; CDR2 reads SYGVNS. The length of the CDR3 is 14 residues. The CDR3: CASSETIRTDTQYF. The CDR3 DNA reads TGTGCCAGCAGTGAAACCATTCGCACAGATACGCAGTATTTT.

The gene calls are TRBV27 and TRBJ2-3; D unclear. This CDR3 has 14 residues. Germline-derived CDR1 and CDR2 are MNHEY and SMNVEV (reference sequence). Trimming cost V 2 bases and J 2 bases, with 8 bases left between them. In nucleotides, the CDR3 is TGTGCCAGCAGTTTACTCCAGGCCACAGATACGCAGTATTTT. This sequence encodes CASSLLQATDTQYF.

This clone was recorded only once. V is TRBV5-4 and J is TRBJ2-5; D assignment may be TRBD1 or TRBD2 (5 bases each). Germline CDR1 and CDR2: SGHNT and YYREEE (reference sequence). This CDR3 is built from 15 residues. V lost 4 bases, J lost 1 base, and 14 bases lay in between. The CDR3 coding sequence is TGTGCCAGCAGCCCTGACCCCGGGACCCAAGAGACCCAGTACTTC. Translation: CASSPDPGTQETQYF.

CDR3 loop: CASTGGAGEQFF. For the CDR3, the DNA is TGTGCCAGCACCGGGGGAGCAGGGGAGCAGTTCTTC. The chain recombines TRBV12-3 or TRBV12-4 with TRBJ2-1; D might be TRBD2 (6 bases). The CDR3 is 12 residues long. V lost 7 bases to trimming and J lost 10 bases, with 14 bases between them.

V is TRBV5-4 and J is TRBJ2-5; the D gene is possibly TRBD2 (6 bases). Germline-derived CDR1 and CDR2 are SGHNT and YYREEE (reference sequence). The CDR3 sequence is 13 residues long. V was clipped by 4 bases and J by 5 bases, with 12 bases between them. DNA of the CDR3: TGTGCCAGCAGCCTGACTAGGCAGGAGACCCAGTACTTC. It codes for CASSLTRQETQYF.

The V and J genes are TRBV4-3 and TRBJ2-3; D is ambiguous. Germline CDR1 and CDR2: LGHNA and YSLEER. The CDR3 is 15 amino acids. Trimming took 0 bases from V and 6 from J, leaving 13 bases between them. CDR3 DNA: TGCGCCAGCAGCCAAGATCCCCCGTATGGGGATACGCAGTATTTT. Translation: CASSQDPPYGDTQYF.

This clone was counted once. The CDR3 coding sequence is TGTGCCAGCAGCCTGAGACTAGCGGGAGGCGGTGAGCAGTTCTTC. As protein: CASSLRLAGGGEQFF. The V gene is TRBV6-5, the J gene TRBJ2-1; TRBD2 aligns across 13 bases. Germline trimming cut 6 bases from V and 9 bases from J; bases unmatched to any gene: 8. This CDR3 region has 15 residues. The germline gives CDR1 MNHEY, CDR2 SVGAGI.

This chain links TRBV19 with TRBJ2-3; 7 bases align to TRBD2. V dropped 6 bases and J dropped 1; count of bases not matched to a gene: 19. Germline loops: CDR1 LNHDA, CDR2 SQIVND (reference sequence). This CDR3 spans 19 amino acids. CDR3 sequence reads: CASSQTLAGGVFGTDTQYF. The CDR3 DNA is TGTGCCAGTAGCCAAACGTTAGCGGGTGGTGTGTTCGGCACAGATACGCAGTATTTT.

This clone has only one observation. V usage is TRBV30 and J usage is TRBJ1-2; the D is unclear. The CDR3 length is 11 residues. Germline V gene data show CDR1 as GTSNPN and CDR2 as SVGIG (reference sequence). Trimming took 5 bases from V and 0 from J, leaving 4 bases between them. The CDR3, as DNA: TGTGCCTGGGATACTAACTATGGCTACACCTTC. Its protein is CAWDTNYGYTF.

This clone was detected only a few times. The V gene is TRBV5-1, the J gene TRBJ2-3; D gene ambiguous. The germline CDR1 and CDR2 sequences are SGHRS and YFSETQ. The CDR3 loop spans 16 amino acids. V lost 4 bases and J 6 bases, leaving 21 bases between the germline ends. The CDR3, as DNA: TGCGCCAGCAGCCGGAAGGGCGAGACTGGTCACGATACGCAGTATTTT. Its translation is CASSRKGETGHDTQYF. Full variable domain (missing parts from reference TRBV5-1 and TRBJ2-3): KAGVTQTPRYLIKTRGQQVTLSCSPISGHRSVSWYQQTPGQGLQFLFEYFSETQRNKGNFPGRFSGRQFSNSRSEMNVSTLELGDSALYLCASSRKGETGHDTQYFGPGTRLTVL.

The chain has TRBV19 and TRBJ2-7; a possible D gene is TRBD1 (6 bases). CDR3 length: 14 residues. CDR1 LNHDA and CDR2 SQIVND come from the germline V gene (reference sequence). V was trimmed by 5 bases and J by 7 bases, leaving 18 bases between them. The DNA of the CDR3 is TGTGCCAGTAGTGCCCTCGGGACAACGGGGGAGCAGTACTTC. Encoded protein: CASSALGTTGEQYF.

This chain joins TRBV18 and TRBJ1-1; D not certain. Trimming stripped 6 bases from V and 0 bases from J, with 14 bases between. Germline lookup yields CDR1 KGHSH and CDR2 LQKENI. CDR3 length: 15 amino acids. CDR3 DNA sequence: TGTGCCAGCTCCTCGAGGGAGGGCATGAACACTGAAGCTTTCTTT. Its protein product is CASSSREGMNTEAFF.

CDR3 sequence reads: CASSLSRRETQYF. The CDR3 bases are TGTGCCAGCAGCTTGTCCCGTCGGGAGACCCAGTACTTC. V gene TRBV5-6 combines with J gene TRBJ2-5; D gene ambiguous. Germline V gives CDR1 SGHDT, CDR2 YYEEEE. The CDR3 is 13 amino acids. Trimming took off 1 base at V and 5 bases at J, with 9 bases between the two ends.

The chain has TRBV18 and TRBJ1-1; 7 nucleotides line up with TRBD1. The CDR3 runs 14 residues. Germline V gives CDR1 KGHSH, CDR2 LQKENI. The J segment lost 5 bases and the V segment lost 5 bases, leaving 8 bases of the junction unmatched. The CDR3 spells CASSATGARTEAFF. CDR3 in DNA: TGTGCCAGCTCAGCCACAGGGGCGAGGACTGAAGCTTTCTTT.

The CDR3 nucleotides read TGTGCCAGCAGGGATGGACAGGGGCTATACCAAGAGACCCAGTACTTC. Protein product: CASRDGQGLYQETQYF. The J gene is TRBJ2-5, the V gene TRBV28, with 9 nucleotides matching TRBD1. The CDR3 is 16 residues long. The V segment lost 6 bases and the J segment 0 bases; nucleotides outside the gene matches: 8. The germline V gene has CDR1 MDHEN and CDR2 SYDVKM.

The rearrangement uses TRBV7-8 and TRBJ2-7; 8 bases are a match to TRBD1. V trimming: 5 bases; J trimming: 7 bases; junction bases outside the gene matches: 13. This CDR3 is 15 amino acids long. Germline V gene data show CDR1 as SGHVS and CDR2 as FQNEAQ. The CDR3 loop is CASSRPTGGPTEQYF. CDR3 bases: TGTGCCAGCAGCCGCCCTACAGGGGGACCTACGGAGCAGTACTTC.

The V gene is TRBV27, the J gene TRBJ2-3; D might be TRBD2 (6 bases). The germline V gene encodes CDR1 MNHEY and CDR2 SMNVEV (reference sequence). The CDR3 is 16 residues long. Trimming took 6 bases from V and 0 from J, leaving 16 bases between them. The CDR3, as DNA: TGTGCCAGCAGCCCTCATAGCGGTTCTAGCACAGATACGCAGTATTTT. This encodes CASSPHSGSSTDTQYF.